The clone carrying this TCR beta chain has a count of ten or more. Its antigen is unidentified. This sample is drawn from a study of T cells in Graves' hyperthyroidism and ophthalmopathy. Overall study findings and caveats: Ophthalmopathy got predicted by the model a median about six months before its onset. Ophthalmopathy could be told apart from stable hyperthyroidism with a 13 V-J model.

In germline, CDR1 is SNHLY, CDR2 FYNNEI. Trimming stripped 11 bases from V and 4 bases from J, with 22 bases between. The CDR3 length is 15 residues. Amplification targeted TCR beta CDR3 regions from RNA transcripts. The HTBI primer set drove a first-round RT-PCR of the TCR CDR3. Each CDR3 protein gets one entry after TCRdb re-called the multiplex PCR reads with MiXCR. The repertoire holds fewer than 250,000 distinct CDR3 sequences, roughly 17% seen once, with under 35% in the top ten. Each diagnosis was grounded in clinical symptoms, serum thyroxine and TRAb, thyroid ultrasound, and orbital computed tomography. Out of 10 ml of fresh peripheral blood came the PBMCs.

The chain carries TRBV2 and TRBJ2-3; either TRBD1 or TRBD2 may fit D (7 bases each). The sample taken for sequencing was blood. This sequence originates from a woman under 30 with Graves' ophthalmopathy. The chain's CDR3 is CAPTPSGGGPDTQYF. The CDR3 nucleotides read TGTGCCCCCACCCCTAGCGGAGGGGGCCCAGATACGCAGTATTTT.